Each of the 6 T cell receptor beta chains below was sequenced from the same sample in a study of cytomegalovirus exposure and HLA in healthy donors (dated by TCRdb to the late 2010s). Libraries were made using the immunoSEQ multiplex PCR assay. For the multiplex PCR, a mixture combining 60 forward primers for TCR Vbeta segments and 13 reverse primers for TCR Jbeta segments was used. Not all clones reach the TCRdb copy of this immuneACCESS table, which keeps in-frame sequences only. Checked studies attribute under half of the gap to unresolved V genes and leave the rest unexplained. The sample data list approximately 130,000 clones, and around three quarters of these were observed just once. The top ten constitute around 1.8% of the sample. Source material: PBMCs. Source of these receptors: a woman in her forties or fifties in good health and CMV-seronegative.

The gene calls are TRBV6-4 and TRBJ2-2; D not resolved. The CDR3 is 16 residues long. The V end lost 2 bases, the J end lost 1 base, and 11 bases lay between the germline ends. CDR1 MRHNA and CDR2 SNTAGT come from the germline V gene. CDR3 bases: TGTGCCAGCAGTGACCACTATAGTAAGAACACCGGGGAGCTGTTTTTT. Translation gives CASSDHYSKNTGELFF.

V usage is TRBV2 and J usage is TRBJ2-2, with D possibly being TRBD1 (7 bases). The CDR3 spans 14 residues. Trimming left V 6 bases short and J 1 base short, with 9 bases between. Per the germline V gene, CDR1 is SNHLY and CDR2 is FYNNEI. CDR3: CASRRDRNTGELFF. Written as DNA, the CDR3 is TGTGCCAGCAGGCGGGACAGGAACACCGGGGAGCTGTTTTTT.

This clone was seen a few times. V is TRBV27 and J is TRBJ2-5; D possibly corresponds to TRBD1 (5 bases). Deletions cut 0 bases from V and 4 bases from J, with 6 bases between. The germline V gene has CDR1 MNHEY and CDR2 SMNVEV (reference sequence). The CDR3 has 13 amino acids. In DNA, the CDR3 is TGTGCCAGCAGTTTATCTACAGGAGAGACCCAGTACTTC. Its translation: CASSLSTGETQYF.

This clone was recorded only once. V usage is TRBV5-1 and J usage is TRBJ2-1; a weak D match, TRBD1 (5 bases). CDR3 length: 12 residues. The germline CDR1 and CDR2 sequences are SGHRS and YFSETQ. V lost 1 base and J 8 bases, leaving 7 bases between the germline ends. This chain's CDR3 is CASSLSGYEQFF. The CDR3 DNA reads as TGCGCCAGCAGCTTGTCAGGGTATGAGCAGTTCTTC.

The chain is built from TRBV28 and TRBJ2-6, with a possible D match to TRBD2 (6 bases). This CDR3 has 17 residues. The V gene's germline CDR1 is MDHEN and CDR2 SYDVKM. The V end was cut by 3 bases, the J end by 0 bases, with 12 bases between. CDR3 protein: CASSFGGTLSGANVLTF. Written as DNA, the CDR3 is TGTGCCAGCAGTTTTGGCGGGACCCTCTCTGGGGCCAACGTCCTGACTTTC. The variable domain in full, with the rest retrieved from reference TRBV28 and TRBJ2-6, is DVKVTQSSRYLVKRTGEKVFLECVQDMDHENMFWYRQDPGLGLRLIYFSYDVKMKEKGDIPEGYSVSREKKERFSLILESASTNQTSMYLCASSFGGTLSGANVLTFGAGSRLTVL.

This clone appeared once. The chain carries TRBV2 and TRBJ2-5; D is undetermined. Germline V gives CDR1 SNHLY, CDR2 FYNNEI. The CDR3 extends over 11 amino acids. Trimming took off 6 bases at V and 2 bases at J, with 4 bases between the two ends. CDR3 bases: TGTGCCAGCAGAACTCAAGAGACCCAGTACTTC. Translating it yields CASRTQETQYF.